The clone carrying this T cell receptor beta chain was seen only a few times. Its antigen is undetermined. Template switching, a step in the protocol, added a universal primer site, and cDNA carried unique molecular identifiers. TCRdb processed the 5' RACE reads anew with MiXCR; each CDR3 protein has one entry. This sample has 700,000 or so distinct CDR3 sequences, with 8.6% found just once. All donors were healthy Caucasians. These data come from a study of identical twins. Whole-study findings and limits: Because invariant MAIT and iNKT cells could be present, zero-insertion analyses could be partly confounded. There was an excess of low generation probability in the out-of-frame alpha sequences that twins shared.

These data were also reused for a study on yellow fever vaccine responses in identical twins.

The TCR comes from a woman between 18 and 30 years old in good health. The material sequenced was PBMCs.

The CDR3 protein is CASTWDGAPGEQFF. CDR3 bases: TGTGCCAGCACCTGGGACGGCGCGCCGGGTGAGCAGTTCTTC. The rearrangement joins TRBV12-3 or TRBV12-4 to TRBJ2-1, with D possibly called TRBD1 or TRBD2 (5 bases each). The V and J ends lost 7 bases and 9 bases respectively, with 19 bases between them. The CDR3 sequence is 14 residues long.